This record covers a single TCR beta chain. Its target is not known. V was cut by 4 bases and J by 8 bases, with 13 bases left in between. Germline V lookup: CDR1 SGHDT, CDR2 YYEEEE. The CDR3 is 13 amino acids. This entry comes from a study of PD-1 blockade in classical Hodgkin lymphoma. Findings of the study overall: The authors have not defined what causes the repertoire differences, possibly disease activity or prior therapy. Newly diagnosed patients reportedly trailed healthy donors in baseline TCR diversity.

The time point denotes: newly diagnosed, previously untreated cHL patient sample. With magnetic negative selection, CD4+ T cells were purified from PBMCs that had been thawed. TCRdb keeps only in-frame clones here, not all; method: immunoSEQ multiplex PCR. The sample comprises some 30,000 clones, less than 90% of which are singletons, and more than 1% rests with the top ten. This TCR was recovered from a human donor with classical Hodgkin lymphoma. The chain is built from TRBV5-6 and TRBJ1-3, with a tentative D call TRBD1 (6 bases). Sequenced: CD4+ T cells from blood. The CDR3 nucleotides read TGTGCCAGCAGCCTACTCGGGGGCCACACCATATATTTT. Amino acids: CASSLLGGHTIYF.